The 17 T cell receptor beta chains reported below all come from one sample, sequenced in a study of blood T cell repertoires in COVID-19. The assay was immunoSEQ multiplex PCR, and TCRdb's table has in-frame clones only and misses some. Here the sample spans about 250,000 clones, about four fifths being singletons. Sequencing was performed on peripheral blood. Receptor source: an elderly man with acute or convalescent COVID-19.

This chain links TRBV5-1 with TRBJ2-2; D possibly corresponds to TRBD1 (6 bases). The CDR3 has 14 amino acids. The ends were cut back, 4 bases at V and 7 bases at J, with 14 bases in the middle. Germline V CDR1 and CDR2: SGHRS, YFSETQ. The CDR3 here is CASSLDSFSGELFF. The CDR3 DNA reads as TGCGCCAGCAGCCTGGACAGCTTTAGCGGGGAGCTGTTTTTT.

The chain is built from TRBV11-2 and TRBJ1-3, with D perhaps TRBD1 (5 bases). The CDR3 has 17 amino acids. CDR1 SGHAT and CDR2 FQNNGV come from the germline V gene. Trimming pared 1 base from V and 0 bases from J, leaving 13 bases between. CDR3 residues: CASSLVPGLTSGNTIYF. The CDR3 DNA reads TGTGCCAGCAGCTTAGTGCCAGGGCTTACCTCTGGAAACACCATATATTTT.

V usage is TRBV5-6 and J usage is TRBJ1-4; 8 bases align to TRBD1. Germline V gene lookup returns CDR1 SGHDT and CDR2 YYEEEE. The length of the CDR3 is 16 residues. The junction had 4 bases not matched to a gene; V was cut back by 3 bases and J by 0 bases. The CDR3 is CASSWGQAATNEKLFF. CDR3 DNA sequence: TGTGCCAGCAGCTGGGGACAGGCCGCAACTAATGAAAAACTGTTTTTT.

The rearrangement uses TRBV5-4 and TRBJ2-3, with unresolved D. The CDR3 covers 13 residues. The V and J ends lost 1 base and 3 bases respectively, with 6 bases between them. CDR1 is SGHNT, CDR2 YYREEE, per germline (reference sequence). CDR3 residues: CASSLFSTDTQYF. DNA for the CDR3: TGTGCCAGCAGCTTGTTCAGTACAGATACGCAGTATTTT.

The chain has TRBV7-2 and TRBJ1-4; 9 nucleotides align to TRBD1. The CDR3 runs to 15 residues. Per the germline V gene, CDR1 is SGHTA and CDR2 is FQGNSA. Trimming took 2 bases from V and 6 from J; bases not matched to a gene: 4. CDR3 region: CASSLNRGRYEKLFF. CDR3 nucleotide sequence: TGTGCCAGCAGCTTAAACAGGGGGCGATATGAAAAACTGTTTTTT.

V usage is TRBV30 and J usage is TRBJ2-1; no definite D call. CDR1 is GTSNPN and CDR2 is SVGIG in the germline V gene (reference sequence). Trimming removed 2 bases at V and 9 bases at J, with 20 bases between. This CDR3 is built from 15 residues. CDR3 nucleotides: TGTGCCTGGAGTCAAGCAAGCAAGTCGTATGGTGAGCAGTTCTTC. This translates into CAWSQASKSYGEQFF.

This clone was detected a few times. CDR3 sequence (DNA): TGCGCCAGCAGCTTGGCCCCCGCAGGGGGCTCCTACGAGCAGTACTTC. Its translation is CASSLAPAGGSYEQYF. The chain links TRBV5-1 to TRBJ2-7; 7 positions match TRBD1. V lost 0 bases and J lost 0; bases outside the gene matches: 6. There are 16 residues in the CDR3. CDR1 SGHRS and CDR2 YFSETQ come from the germline V gene.

This clone was found once. V and J are TRBV19 and TRBJ2-7; TRBD2 is a possible D gene (6 bases). This CDR3 region has 13 residues. Looked up from germline, CDR1 is LNHDA and CDR2 is SQIVND (reference sequence). The ends were cut back, 5 bases at V and 6 bases at J, with 14 bases in the middle. The CDR3 here is CASSAGLAGEQYF. The CDR3 DNA sequence: TGTGCCAGTAGTGCGGGACTCGCGGGCGAGCAGTACTTC. Looking up the rest from reference TRBV19 and TRBJ2-7 gives the full variable domain: DGGITQSPKYLFRKEGQNVTLSCEQNLNHDAMYWYRQDPGQGLRLIYYSQIVNDFQKGDIAEGYSVSREKKESFPLTVTSAQKNPTAFYLCASSAGLAGEQYFGPGTRLTVT.

This chain links TRBV27 with TRBJ2-7; TRBD1 agrees at 11 bases. V lost 5 bases and J lost 3; bases outside the gene matches: 3. CDR3 length: 14 amino acids. CDR1 is MNHEY, CDR2 SMNVEV, per germline (reference sequence). The CDR3 spells CASSPGTGGYEQYF. The CDR3 DNA sequence: TGTGCCAGCAGTCCCGGGACAGGGGGCTACGAGCAGTACTTC.

The chain couples TRBV28 to TRBJ2-6; D unclear. This CDR3 has 16 residues. Trimming left V 2 bases short and J 0 bases short, with 8 bases between. CDR1 and CDR2 (germline): MDHEN, SYDVKM. The CDR3 reads CASSLHSLSGANVLTF. In DNA form, the CDR3 reads TGTGCCAGCAGTTTACACAGCCTCTCTGGGGCCAACGTCCTGACTTTC.

The chain uses TRBV6-5 and TRBJ2-5; the D gene is possibly TRBD1 (6 bases). Germline V gives CDR1 MNHEY, CDR2 SVGAGI. CDR3 length equals 13 residues. Trimming cost V 10 bases and J 1 base, with 13 bases left between them. CDR3 nucleotides: TGTGCCACGCGAGGGGGTATCCAAGAGACCCAGTACTTC. Its protein product is CATRGGIQETQYF.

The J gene is TRBJ2-3, the V gene TRBV18; 16 bases match TRBD2. The germline V gene encodes CDR1 KGHSH and CDR2 LQKENI. The CDR3 has 23 amino acids. The V and J ends lost 8 bases and 5 bases, in that order; junction bases with no gene match: 28. In nucleotides, the CDR3 is TGTGCCAGCGACCCGAAAGGGGTATCCACCGAAGGGACTAGCGGGGGGGTCGGAGATACGCAGTATTTT. Translating it yields CASDPKGVSTEGTSGGVGDTQYF.

The rearrangement links TRBV28 to TRBJ2-6, with TRBD1 as a possible D gene (6 bases). V was pared by 5 bases and J by 13 bases, with 18 bases between. The CDR3 totals 14 residues. Germline V gene sequence: CDR1 MDHEN, CDR2 SYDVKM. The CDR3: CASSPNDRSGVLTF. The CDR3 DNA is TGTGCCAGCAGTCCGAACGACAGGTCCGGAGTCCTGACTTTC.

Only a few counts were recorded for this clone. The gene calls are TRBV18 and TRBJ1-2; 10 nucleotides line up with TRBD1. The germline V gene has CDR1 KGHSH and CDR2 LQKENI. There are 18 residues in the CDR3. With 3 bases clipped from V and 4 bases from J, the junction kept 14 bases outside the gene matches. This CDR3 reads CASSPAGTGELIPYGYTF. The CDR3 DNA reads TGTGCCAGCTCACCTGCTGGGACAGGGGAACTAATTCCCTATGGCTACACCTTC.

The V and J genes are TRBV6-5 and TRBJ2-7; 7 nucleotides line up with TRBD1. After removal of 4 bases from V and 0 bases from J, the junction contained 9 bases not matched to a gene. The CDR3 is 16 amino acids. Germline CDR1 reads MNHEY; CDR2 reads SVGAGI. CDR3 in DNA: TGTGCCAGCAGTTTCCGGGACAGCCTTAGCTCCTACGAGCAGTACTTC. Residues: CASSFRDSLSSYEQYF.

The chain couples TRBV28 to TRBJ1-2; 11 positions agree with TRBD1. The germline gives CDR1 MDHEN, CDR2 SYDVKM. The CDR3 is 16 amino acids. Trimming cost V 6 bases and J 4 bases; bases outside gene matches: 10. As DNA, the CDR3 is TGTGCCAGCAGCCCCCGGAGGACAGGGGGCACCTATGGCTACACCTTC. Amino acid sequence: CASSPRRTGGTYGYTF.

The CDR3 DNA sequence: TGTGCCAGCCCCCCCAGGGGAACAGATACGCAGTATTTT. It codes for CASPPRGTDTQYF. The chain employs TRBV2 and TRBJ2-3; weak D call: TRBD1 (6 bases). The germline V gene has CDR1 SNHLY and CDR2 FYNNEI. V shed 8 bases and J shed 3 bases, with 12 bases lying between them. This CDR3 region has 13 residues.